These T cell receptor beta chains were read from a single sample in a study of blood T cell repertoires in COVID-19. The assay was immunoSEQ multiplex PCR, and TCRdb's table has in-frame clones only and misses some. The data contain some 97,000 clones, over 75% of them singletons. Sequenced: peripheral blood. Receptors were obtained from a human donor in a cohort sampled during active COVID-19. The CDR3 runs from the conserved cysteine through the conserved F or W. A D gene is named only where the DNA matches it firmly. Clone size is given for some rows only: seen once, a few or many times, or a class if the clone is expanded.

j_call: TRBJ2-3; clone_size: NA; d_call: NA; v_call: TRBV11-2; cdr3_aa: CASSTGTVNTDTQYF; cdr3_nt: TGTGCCAGCAGCACAGGGACGGTGAACACAGATACGCAGTATTTT
j_call: TRBJ2-6; clone_size: once; d_call: TRBD1; v_call: TRBV7-8; cdr3_aa: CASSSTRDRRSGANVLTF; cdr3_nt: TGTGCCAGCAGTAGCACTCGGGACAGGAGATCTGGGGCCAACGTCCTGACTTTC
j_call: TRBJ2-2; clone_size: NA; d_call: TRBD1; v_call: TRBV6-5; cdr3_aa: CASSYFAGGSTGELFF; cdr3_nt: TGTGCCAGCAGTTACTTTGCAGGGGGATCGACCGGGGAGCTGTTTTTT
j_call: TRBJ2-1; clone_size: NA; d_call: TRBD2; v_call: TRBV7-9; cdr3_aa: CASSLGDFVAGARNEQFF; cdr3_nt: TGTGCCAGCAGCTTAGGGGACTTTGTAGCGGGAGCTAGGAATGAGCAGTTCTTC
j_call: TRBJ1-1; clone_size: NA; d_call: TRBD1; v_call: TRBV27; cdr3_aa: CASSEGGLTGAAFF; cdr3_nt: TGTGCCAGCAGTGAAGGGGGATTGACAGGGGCAGCTTTCTTT
j_call: TRBJ2-7; clone_size: NA; d_call: NA; v_call: TRBV7-9; cdr3_aa: CASSSNYEQYF; cdr3_nt: TGTGCCAGCAGCTCCAACTACGAGCAGTACTTC
j_call: TRBJ1-5; clone_size: few; d_call: NA; v_call: TRBV10-3; cdr3_aa: CAASGNGVNQPQHF; cdr3_nt: TGTGCCGCCAGCGGTAACGGGGTCAATCAGCCCCAGCATTTT
j_call: TRBJ2-3; clone_size: NA; d_call: NA; v_call: TRBV5-1; cdr3_aa: CASSLTARAITDTQYF; cdr3_nt: TGCGCCAGCAGCCTCACGGCCAGGGCCATCACAGATACGCAGTATTTT
j_call: TRBJ2-7; clone_size: few; d_call: NA; v_call: TRBV18; cdr3_aa: CASSPASAGFYEQYF; cdr3_nt: TGTGCCAGCTCACCGGCTTCTGCGGGGTTCTACGAGCAGTACTTC
j_call: TRBJ2-3; clone_size: NA; d_call: NA; v_call: TRBV10-3; cdr3_aa: CAISERRDTQYF; cdr3_nt: TGTGCCATCAGTGAGAGGAGAGATACGCAGTATTTT
j_call: TRBJ2-1; clone_size: NA; d_call: TRBD2; v_call: TRBV5-4; cdr3_aa: CASSVGLAAWGEQFF; cdr3_nt: TGTGCCAGCAGCGTCGGACTAGCGGCCTGGGGCGAGCAGTTCTTC
j_call: TRBJ1-5; clone_size: NA; d_call: TRBD1; v_call: TRBV6-6; cdr3_aa: CASNDGQGRGQPQHF; cdr3_nt: TGTGCCAGCAATGATGGACAGGGCAGAGGTCAGCCCCAGCATTTT
j_call: TRBJ2-5; clone_size: NA; d_call: NA; v_call: TRBV12-3/TRBV12-4; cdr3_aa: CASSLLARETQYF; cdr3_nt: TGTGCCAGCAGTTTACTAGCGAGAGAGACCCAGTACTTC
j_call: TRBJ2-3; clone_size: NA; d_call: NA; v_call: TRBV24-1; cdr3_aa: CAAGRGDTQYF; cdr3_nt: TGTGCCGCGGGCAGGGGAGATACGCAGTATTTT
j_call: TRBJ1-1; clone_size: once; d_call: TRBD1; v_call: TRBV27; cdr3_aa: CASSLGTANTEAFF; cdr3_nt: TGTGCCAGCAGTCTAGGGACAGCGAACACTGAAGCTTTCTTT
j_call: TRBJ1-1; clone_size: few; d_call: NA; v_call: TRBV5-4; cdr3_aa: CASRLGGYVGTEAFF; cdr3_nt: TGTGCCAGCAGGCTGGGAGGGTACGTGGGCACTGAAGCTTTCTTT
j_call: TRBJ2-5; clone_size: few; d_call: TRBD2; v_call: TRBV2; cdr3_aa: CASTVTSGGGETQYF; cdr3_nt: TGTGCCAGCACCGTGACTAGCGGGGGGGGAGAGACCCAGTACTTC
j_call: TRBJ2-1; clone_size: once; d_call: NA; v_call: TRBV29-1; cdr3_aa: CSVELAGDRYEQFF; cdr3_nt: TGCAGCGTTGAGTTAGCAGGGGACCGGTATGAGCAGTTCTTC
j_call: TRBJ2-1; clone_size: NA; d_call: TRBD2; v_call: TRBV10-1; cdr3_aa: CASPASGRASEQFF; cdr3_nt: TGCGCCAGCCCTGCAAGCGGGAGGGCCAGTGAGCAGTTCTTC
j_call: TRBJ2-5; clone_size: NA; d_call: NA; v_call: TRBV3-1/TRBV3-2; cdr3_aa: CASSGLQETQYF; cdr3_nt: TGTGCCAGCAGTGGGCTGCAAGAGACCCAGTACTTC
j_call: TRBJ2-7; clone_size: NA; d_call: NA; v_call: TRBV11-2; cdr3_aa: CASSFRTSSYEQYF; cdr3_nt: TGTGCCAGCAGCTTCCGTACCAGCTCCTACGAGCAGTACTTC
j_call: TRBJ2-2; clone_size: NA; d_call: TRBD2; v_call: TRBV7-2; cdr3_aa: CASSVPTSGGVNTGELFF; cdr3_nt: TGTGCCAGCAGCGTACCCACTAGCGGGGGGGTAAATACCGGGGAGCTGTTTTTT
j_call: TRBJ2-3; clone_size: NA; d_call: NA; v_call: TRBV5-4; cdr3_aa: CASRRDFPDTQYF; cdr3_nt: TGTGCCAGCAGACGGGACTTCCCAGATACGCAGTATTTT
j_call: TRBJ1-5; clone_size: NA; d_call: NA; v_call: TRBV12-5; cdr3_aa: CASSPGLNDQPQHF; cdr3_nt: TGTGCTAGTTCCCCAGGGCTCAATGATCAGCCCCAGCATTTT
j_call: TRBJ1-2; clone_size: once; d_call: NA; v_call: TRBV3-1/TRBV3-2; cdr3_aa: CASSPTEGLLRYGYTF; cdr3_nt: TGTGCCAGCAGCCCAACCGAGGGTTTACTGCGCTATGGCTACACCTTC
j_call: TRBJ1-1; clone_size: NA; d_call: TRBD1; v_call: TRBV5-1; cdr3_aa: CASSLVPGGNTEAFF; cdr3_nt: TGCGCCAGCAGCTTGGTTCCAGGGGGAAACACTGAAGCTTTCTTT
j_call: TRBJ1-2; clone_size: NA; d_call: TRBD1; v_call: TRBV10-3; cdr3_aa: CAIREQGVSGYTF; cdr3_nt: TGTGCCATCAGGGAACAGGGGGTTTCGGGCTACACCTTC
j_call: TRBJ2-2; clone_size: NA; d_call: NA; v_call: TRBV6-1; cdr3_aa: CASSELGGQYTGELFF; cdr3_nt: TGTGCCAGCAGTGAATTGGGGGGGCAGTACACCGGGGAGCTGTTTTTT
j_call: TRBJ1-4; clone_size: NA; d_call: NA; v_call: TRBV3-1/TRBV3-2; cdr3_aa: CASSQGGEKLFF; cdr3_nt: TGTGCCAGCAGCCAAGGAGGTGAAAAACTGTTTTTT
j_call: TRBJ1-3; clone_size: NA; d_call: TRBD1; v_call: TRBV5-6; cdr3_aa: CASSPTDRAENSGNTIYF; cdr3_nt: TGTGCCAGCAGCCCCACGGACAGGGCAGAGAACTCTGGAAACACCATATATTTT
j_call: TRBJ2-5; clone_size: NA; d_call: TRBD2; v_call: TRBV7-9; cdr3_aa: CASSSGLAGVGETQYF; cdr3_nt: TGTGCCAGCAGCTCCGGACTAGCGGGAGTAGGAGAGACCCAGTACTTC
j_call: TRBJ1-2; clone_size: few; d_call: NA; v_call: TRBV29-1; cdr3_aa: CSVTGFDGYTF; cdr3_nt: TGCAGCGTGACGGGGTTTGACGGCTACACCTTC
j_call: TRBJ2-5; clone_size: NA; d_call: NA; v_call: TRBV9; cdr3_aa: CASSKTSGWEAQYF; cdr3_nt: TGTGCCAGCAGCAAGACAAGCGGTTGGGAGGCCCAGTACTTC
j_call: TRBJ2-1; clone_size: NA; d_call: NA; v_call: TRBV5-1; cdr3_aa: CASSWAAAASYNEQFF; cdr3_nt: TGCGCCAGCAGCTGGGCAGCAGCCGCTTCCTACAATGAGCAGTTCTTC
j_call: TRBJ2-5; clone_size: NA; d_call: NA; v_call: TRBV5-4; cdr3_aa: CASSFGQSETQYF; cdr3_nt: TGTGCCAGCAGCTTTGGACAGTCTGAGACCCAGTACTTC
j_call: TRBJ2-3; clone_size: once; d_call: NA; v_call: TRBV10-3; cdr3_aa: CAISGGNVDTQYF; cdr3_nt: TGTGCCATCAGTGGAGGTAATGTAGATACGCAGTATTTT
j_call: TRBJ2-7; clone_size: NA; d_call: NA; v_call: TRBV3-1/TRBV3-2; cdr3_aa: CASSQVPGAYEQYF; cdr3_nt: TGTGCCAGCAGCCAAGTTCCAGGGGCCTACGAGCAGTACTTC
j_call: TRBJ2-7; clone_size: NA; d_call: TRBD2; v_call: TRBV6-5; cdr3_aa: CASSSSGGLLYEQYF; cdr3_nt: TGTGCCAGCAGTTCTAGCGGGGGCCTTCTCTACGAGCAGTACTTC
j_call: TRBJ1-2; clone_size: once; d_call: NA; v_call: TRBV6-5; cdr3_aa: CASSYRTEGNYGYTF; cdr3_nt: TGTGCCAGCAGTTACAGGACGGAGGGTAACTATGGCTACACCTTC
j_call: TRBJ2-2; clone_size: NA; d_call: NA; v_call: TRBV6-5; cdr3_aa: CASPRGTGELFF; cdr3_nt: TGTGCCAGCCCGAGGGGGACCGGGGAGCTGTTTTTT
j_call: TRBJ2-2; clone_size: NA; d_call: NA; v_call: TRBV29-1; cdr3_aa: CSVKRANTGELFF; cdr3_nt: TGCAGCGTAAAGCGGGCTAACACCGGGGAGCTGTTTTTT
j_call: TRBJ2-1; clone_size: NA; d_call: TRBD2; v_call: TRBV4-1; cdr3_aa: CASSQRVAGTITYNEQFF; cdr3_nt: TGCGCCAGCAGCCAGAGGGTGGCCGGGACTATCACCTACAATGAGCAGTTCTTC
j_call: TRBJ1-1; clone_size: NA; d_call: NA; v_call: TRBV10-1; cdr3_aa: CASSGGSTEAFF; cdr3_nt: TGCGCCAGCAGTGGAGGGTCCACTGAAGCTTTCTTT
j_call: TRBJ2-2; clone_size: NA; d_call: NA; v_call: TRBV10-1; cdr3_aa: CASSDHRHGNTGELFF; cdr3_nt: TGCGCCAGCAGTGACCACAGACACGGGAACACCGGGGAGCTGTTTTTT
j_call: TRBJ1-2; clone_size: NA; d_call: TRBD1; v_call: TRBV19; cdr3_aa: CASSAPGQNYGYTF; cdr3_nt: TGTGCCAGTAGTGCCCCGGGACAGAACTATGGCTACACCTTC
j_call: TRBJ2-2; clone_size: few; d_call: TRBD1; v_call: TRBV7-2; cdr3_aa: CAIRDRSDTGELFF; cdr3_nt: TGTGCCATCCGGGACAGGAGTGACACCGGGGAGCTGTTTTTT
j_call: TRBJ1-1; clone_size: once; d_call: NA; v_call: TRBV12-3/TRBV12-4; cdr3_aa: CTSSPKRNTEAFF; cdr3_nt: TGTACCAGCAGTCCTAAGAGAAACACTGAAGCTTTCTTT
j_call: TRBJ2-7; clone_size: NA; d_call: TRBD2; v_call: TRBV20-1; cdr3_aa: CSASSSGSPNEQYF; cdr3_nt: TGCAGTGCTAGTTCTAGCGGGAGTCCTAACGAGCAGTACTTC
j_call: TRBJ2-7; clone_size: NA; d_call: TRBD1; v_call: TRBV18; cdr3_aa: CASSRDRGTTYEQYF; cdr3_nt: TGTGCCAGCTCAAGGGACAGAGGTACAACCTACGAGCAGTACTTC
j_call: TRBJ2-7; clone_size: many; d_call: NA; v_call: TRBV9; cdr3_aa: CASSVQGTSYEQYF; cdr3_nt: TGTGCCAGCAGCGTACAGGGGACCTCCTACGAGCAGTACTTC
j_call: TRBJ2-2; clone_size: NA; d_call: TRBD2; v_call: TRBV14; cdr3_aa: CASSQGTSVAGELFF; cdr3_nt: TGTGCCAGCAGCCAAGGGACTAGCGTAGCCGGGGAGCTGTTTTTT
j_call: TRBJ2-5; clone_size: NA; d_call: TRBD1; v_call: TRBV5-1; cdr3_aa: CASSLWDSQETQYF; cdr3_nt: TGCGCCAGCAGCTTGTGGGACAGCCAAGAGACCCAGTACTTC
j_call: TRBJ2-5; clone_size: once; d_call: NA; v_call: TRBV11-2; cdr3_aa: CASSLGGSLVGTQYF; cdr3_nt: TGTGCCAGCAGCTTAGGCGGCAGCCTCGTGGGGACCCAGTACTTC
j_call: TRBJ2-7; clone_size: NA; d_call: NA; v_call: TRBV27; cdr3_aa: CASSAGGTEQYF; cdr3_nt: TGTGCCAGCAGTGCCGGAGGGACCGAGCAGTACTTC
j_call: TRBJ1-1; clone_size: NA; d_call: NA; v_call: TRBV3-1/TRBV3-2; cdr3_aa: CASSRDTRNTEAFF; cdr3_nt: TGTGCCAGCAGCCGGGACACAAGAAACACTGAAGCTTTCTTT
j_call: TRBJ1-2; clone_size: NA; d_call: NA; v_call: TRBV7-9; cdr3_aa: CASSLVTQGYYGYTF; cdr3_nt: TGTGCCAGCAGCTTAGTTACTCAGGGGTACTATGGCTACACCTTC
j_call: TRBJ1-1; clone_size: NA; d_call: NA; v_call: TRBV10-3; cdr3_aa: CAISDPPVNTEAFF; cdr3_nt: TGTGCCATCAGTGATCCCCCCGTGAACACTGAAGCTTTCTTT
j_call: TRBJ2-5; clone_size: few; d_call: TRBD1; v_call: TRBV19; cdr3_aa: CASSKWTGGVQETQYF; cdr3_nt: TGTGCCAGTAGTAAGTGGACAGGGGGAGTCCAAGAGACCCAGTACTTC
j_call: TRBJ1-2; clone_size: NA; d_call: TRBD1; v_call: TRBV18; cdr3_aa: CASTLGQGECYTF; cdr3_nt: TGTGCCAGCACGCTCGGGCAGGGGGAGTGCTACACCTTC
j_call: TRBJ1-6; clone_size: once; d_call: NA; v_call: TRBV5-6; cdr3_aa: CASSLETTDNSPLHF; cdr3_nt: TGTGCCAGCAGCTTGGAAACAACAGATAATTCACCCCTCCACTTT